Each of the 28 T cell receptor beta chains below was sequenced from the same sample in a study of beta chain features in type 1 diabetes. Overall study findings and caveats: In every one of the four CD4+ subsets, TCRB CDR3s were moderately but significantly shorter in Type 1 diabetes patients.

The study reverse transcribed the entire isolated RNA, so it sequenced expressed TCRB transcripts. The assay was immunoSEQ multiplex PCR, and TCRdb's table has in-frame clones only and misses some. Of approximately 600,000 clones in the sample, 9.5% to 15% were seen once. The antigens these receptors bind are not known. Sequencing was done on a sample of naive CD4+ T cells from blood. These TCRs come from a man younger than 40 with type 1 diabetes.

The table lists this clone with a few counts. The rearrangement joins TRBV5-4 to TRBJ1-6, with 7 bases identical to TRBD1. The trim removed 4 bases at V and 5 bases at J, leaving 9 bases unmatched. This CDR3 has 16 residues. Germline V lookup: CDR1 SGHNT, CDR2 YYREEE (reference sequence). This chain's CDR3 is CASSPRQGRDNSPLHF. DNA of the CDR3: TGTGCCAGCAGCCCCCGACAGGGTAGGGATAATTCACCCCTCCACTTT.

This clone was counted only a few times. The V and J genes are TRBV10-3 and TRBJ2-5; D is possibly TRBD2 (5 bases). CDR1 is ENHRY, CDR2 SYGVKD, per germline. Trimming left V 6 bases short and J 3 bases short, with 11 bases between. This CDR3 contains 13 residues. The CDR3 loop reads CAISTATKETQYF. The CDR3 DNA sequence: TGTGCCATCAGCACCGCGACTAAAGAGACCCAGTACTTC.

On this clone itself: The same CDR3 can be traced to other DNA sequences in this sample. This chain links TRBV7-9 with TRBJ2-3; D call uncertain. The CDR3 consists of 13 residues. In germline, CDR1 is SEHNR, CDR2 FQNEAQ (reference sequence). V dropped 1 base and J dropped 3 bases, with 5 bases sitting between them. CDR3 sequence: CASSLDLTDTQYF. CDR3 coding DNA: TGTGCCAGCAGCTTAGACCTAACAGATACGCAGTATTTT.

In its sample, this clone was seen a few times. Other nucleotide sequences in the sample specify the same CDR3. The chain employs TRBV7-2 and TRBJ1-2; 10 bases line up with TRBD1. The CDR3 spans 15 residues. Germline-derived CDR1 and CDR2 are SGHTA and FQGNSA. V was pared by 4 bases and J by 4 bases, with 6 bases of the junction left unmatched. For the CDR3, the DNA is TGTGCCAGCAGCTCTGACAGGGGGCGCGGCTATGGCTACACCTTC. It specifies CASSSDRGRGYGYTF.

This clone was seen only a few times. V gene TRBV30 combines with J gene TRBJ2-1; no clear D. Germline V CDR1 and CDR2: GTSNPN, SVGIG (reference sequence). The CDR3 is 13 residues long. Deletions cut 0 bases from V and 9 bases from J, with 12 bases between. The CDR3 coding sequence is TGTGCCTGGAGTGTAGCAGGTTGGGGTGAGCAGTTCTTC. Translated: CAWSVAGWGEQFF.

Only a few counts were recorded for this clone. The CDR3 sequence is CASSLRHRGTDTQYF. The CDR3 bases are TGCGCCAGCAGCTTAAGACACCGAGGCACAGATACGCAGTATTTT. This sequence joins TRBV5-1 and TRBJ2-3; D is unresolved. The ends were cut back, 2 bases at V and 1 base at J, with 11 bases in the middle. The germline CDR1 and CDR2 sequences are SGHRS and YFSETQ. The CDR3 spans 15 residues. The variable domain in full, with the rest retrieved from reference TRBV5-1 and TRBJ2-3, is KAGVTQTPRYLIKTRGQQVTLSCSPISGHRSVSWYQQTPGQGLQFLFEYFSETQRNKGNFPGRFSGRQFSNSRSEMNVSTLELGDSALYLCASSLRHRGTDTQYFGPGTRLTVL.

This clone was found a few times. The gene calls are TRBV30 and TRBJ1-2, with D possibly TRBD1 on 6 matching bases. Germline V gives CDR1 GTSNPN, CDR2 SVGIG (reference sequence). This CDR3 contains 13 residues. V was cut by 5 bases and J by 4 bases, with 14 bases left in between. The CDR3 bases are TGTGCCTGGTCGGCCAAGGGGGTCTATGGCTACACCTTC. It codes for CAWSAKGVYGYTF.

Written as DNA, the CDR3 is TGTGCCAGCAGCTTAGTTTCCATTCCCTATGGCTACACCTTC. It translates to CASSLVSIPYGYTF. The chain recombines TRBV7-9 with TRBJ1-2; D gene unclear. Germline loops: CDR1 SEHNR, CDR2 FQNEAQ (reference sequence). V was trimmed by 1 base and J by 4 bases, leaving 10 bases between them. The CDR3 runs to 14 residues.

In its sample, this clone was seen a few times. This chain joins TRBV29-1 and TRBJ1-1, with 9 positions matching TRBD1. This CDR3 spans 14 amino acids. Germline V gene data show CDR1 as SQVTM and CDR2 as ANQGSEA. V lost 7 bases, J lost 1 base, and 7 bases stayed unmatched. The CDR3: CSGLTGQGNTEAFF. The CDR3 DNA is TGCAGCGGCCTCACGGGACAGGGGAACACTGAAGCTTTCTTT. Filled out from reference TRBV29-1 and TRBJ1-1, the complete variable domain reads SAVISQKPSRDICQRGTSLTIQCQVDSQVTMMFWYRQQPGQSLTLIATANQGSEATYESGFVIDKFPISRPNLTFSTLTVSNMSPEDSSIYLCSGLTGQGNTEAFFGQGTRLTVV.

This clone came up a few times. V and J are TRBV13 and TRBJ2-1; the match to TRBD1 covers 7 bases. Germline V CDR1 and CDR2: PRHDT, FYEKMQ (reference sequence). V trimming: 0 bases; J trimming: 4 bases; junction bases outside the gene matches: 3. This CDR3 is built from 15 residues. The CDR3 spells CASSLGGTVYNEQFF. The CDR3 DNA follows: TGTGCCAGCAGCTTAGGCGGGACAGTTTACAATGAGCAGTTCTTC.

The table lists this clone with a few counts. The rearrangement joins TRBV4-3 to TRBJ2-1, with 10 bases lining up with TRBD1. From germline, CDR1 is LGHNA and CDR2 YSLEER. The CDR3 is made up of 16 amino acids. J was trimmed by 3 bases and V by 0 bases; bases with no gene match: 2. Here the CDR3 reads CASSQDWDRGYNEQFF. The CDR3 DNA reads as TGCGCCAGCAGCCAAGATTGGGACAGGGGCTACAATGAGCAGTTCTTC.

The V and J genes are TRBV2 and TRBJ1-1; tentatively, D is TRBD1 (5 bases). Germline-derived CDR1 and CDR2 are SNHLY and FYNNEI. Trimming took 6 bases from V and 2 from J, leaving 10 bases between them. This CDR3 is 13 amino acids long. The CDR3 reads CASRLGANTEAFF. The CDR3 nucleotides read TGTGCCAGCAGATTAGGGGCAAACACTGAAGCTTTCTTT.

The CDR3 protein is CASSQDRVGTGNPNTQYF. In DNA, the CDR3 is TGCGCCAGCAGCCAAGATAGAGTCGGGACAGGGAATCCGAATACGCAGTATTTT. The chain employs TRBV4-3 and TRBJ2-3; 9 nucleotides match TRBD1. CDR3 length equals 18 residues. The J segment lost 7 bases and the V segment lost 0 bases, leaving 14 bases of the junction unmatched. Germline V gene sequence: CDR1 LGHNA, CDR2 YSLEER.

This chain connects TRBV15 to TRBJ1-6; the match to TRBD1 covers 11 bases. Looked up from germline, CDR1 is LNHNV and CDR2 is YYDKDF (reference sequence). The length of the CDR3 is 15 residues. V gave up 0 bases and J gave up 10 bases; unmatched junction bases: 2. DNA of the CDR3: TGTGCCACCAGCAGAGAAGGGACAGGGGGGTCACCCCTCCACTTT. It encodes CATSREGTGGSPLHF.

The rearrangement links TRBV5-1 to TRBJ1-1; the D gene is possibly TRBD1 (6 bases). In germline, CDR1 is SGHRS, CDR2 YFSETQ. This CDR3 is built from 16 residues. The V and J ends lost 4 bases and 4 bases respectively, with 20 bases between them. Here the CDR3 reads CASSATQGGGGTEAFF. CDR3 in DNA: TGCGCCAGCAGCGCCACACAGGGAGGAGGGGGCACTGAAGCTTTCTTT.

This clone was picked up a small number of times. The chain combines TRBV9 with TRBJ2-7; a possible D gene is TRBD2 (6 bases). Germline CDR1 SGDLS, CDR2 YYNGEE. Deletions cut 0 bases from V and 4 bases from J, with 26 bases between. There are 19 residues in the CDR3. The CDR3 loop is CASSVGPPMAQGAGYEQYF. CDR3 sequence (DNA): TGTGCCAGCAGCGTAGGCCCCCCCATGGCTCAGGGCGCGGGGTACGAGCAGTACTTC. The full variable domain, in which reference TRBV9 and TRBJ2-7 provide the parts outside the CDR3, is DSGVTQTPKHLITATGQRVTLRCSPRSGDLSVYWYQQSLDQGLQFLIQYYNGEERAKGNILERFSAQQFPDLHSELNLSSLELGDSALYFCASSVGPPMAQGAGYEQYFGPGTRLTVT.

This clone turned up a few times. The V gene is TRBV7-9, the J gene TRBJ2-5; TRBD1 agrees at 7 bases. Unmatched junction bases numbered 11, after V lost 3 bases and J lost 13 bases. Germline loops: CDR1 SEHNR, CDR2 FQNEAQ (reference sequence). This CDR3 region has 13 residues. CDR3 loop: CASSFGTGEQRYF. CDR3 in DNA: TGTGCCAGCAGCTTCGGAACAGGGGAACAACGGTACTTC.

This clone has a handful of counts. The identical CDR3 is also encoded by other nucleotide sequences in the sample. The chain combines TRBV5-4 with TRBJ2-3; 8 bases match TRBD2. Germline V gene data show CDR1 as SGHNT and CDR2 as YYREEE (reference sequence). Trimming at V came to 2 bases and at J to 0 bases, leaving 2 bases not matched to a gene. The CDR3 totals 15 residues. CDR3 sequence: CASSLGLASTDTQYF. The CDR3 DNA sequence: TGTGCCAGCAGCTTAGGACTAGCAAGCACAGATACGCAGTATTTT. Full variable domain (missing parts from reference TRBV5-4 and TRBJ2-3): ETGVTQSPTHLIKTRGQQVTLRCSSQSGHNTVSWYQQALGQGPQFIFQYYREEENGRGNFPPRFSGLQFPNYSSELNVNALELDDSALYLCASSLGLASTDTQYFGPGTRLTVL.

This clone was detected a few times. V usage is TRBV2 and J usage is TRBJ1-5, with 9 bases identical to TRBD1. CDR1 is SNHLY and CDR2 is FYNNEI in the germline V gene. The V and J ends lost 6 bases and 6 bases, in that order; junction bases with no gene match: 3. The CDR3 runs 13 residues. CDR3 DNA: TGTGCCAGCAGGGGACAGGGTAGTCAGCCCCAGCATTTT. This codes for CASRGQGSQPQHF.

The DNA of the CDR3 is TGTGCCAGCAGCTCCTACGGGACAGGGGCACGTACGTCCAAAAACATTCAGTACTTC. Protein sequence: CASSSYGTGARTSKNIQYF. The chain has TRBV27 and TRBJ2-4; 10 bases are shared with TRBD1. The CDR3 sequence is 19 residues long. Germline-derived CDR1 and CDR2 are MNHEY and SMNVEV (reference sequence). V lost 6 bases, J lost 2 bases, and 16 bases stayed unmatched.

This clone was detected only a few times. This rearrangement joins TRBV2 to TRBJ1-4, with D possibly being TRBD1 (5 bases). The germline CDR1 and CDR2 sequences are SNHLY and FYNNEI. Between the trimmed V and J ends, which lost 4 bases and 5 bases, there was a span of 11 bases. The CDR3 extends over 14 amino acids. CDR3 sequence reads: CASSAGTGNEKLFF. The CDR3 DNA reads as TGTGCCAGCAGTGCCGGGACGGGGAATGAAAAACTGTTTTTT. Drawing the rest from reference TRBV2 and TRBJ1-4, the complete variable domain is EPEVTQTPSHQVTQMGQEVILRCVPISNHLYFYWYRQILGQKVEFLVSFYNNEISEKSEIFDDQFSVERPDGSNFTLKIRSTKLEDSAMYFCASSAGTGNEKLFFGSGTQLSVL.

This clone has only a few counts. V is TRBV9 and J is TRBJ2-3; 13 positions match TRBD2. Germline CDR1 is SGDLS and CDR2 is YYNGEE. This CDR3 spans 15 amino acids. V was clipped by 4 bases and J by 9 bases; unmatched bases: 8. The CDR3 loop reads CASSPGTSGVGTQYF. CDR3 sequence (DNA): TGTGCCAGCAGCCCTGGGACTAGCGGGGTTGGGACGCAGTATTTT.

This clone was counted between two and nine times. V usage is TRBV5-1 and J usage is TRBJ2-1; 8 bases line up with TRBD2. After removal of 0 bases from V and 3 bases from J, the junction contained 5 bases not matched to a gene. CDR3 size: 16 residues. Per the germline V gene, CDR1 is SGHRS and CDR2 is YFSETQ. The CDR3, as DNA: TGCGCCAGCAGCTTGGTTGCGGGGGGCCTCTACAATGAGCAGTTCTTC. This codes for CASSLVAGGLYNEQFF.

This clone has only a few counts. The V gene is TRBV10-3, the J gene TRBJ2-5; D is tentatively TRBD1 or TRBD2 (5 bases each). Per the germline V gene, CDR1 is ENHRY and CDR2 is SYGVKD. V lost 4 bases and J 3 bases, leaving 18 bases between the germline ends. The CDR3 loop spans 16 amino acids. CDR3 protein: CAISALGPGIEETQYF. CDR3 DNA sequence: TGTGCCATCAGTGCCCTGGGACCGGGAATAGAAGAGACCCAGTACTTC.

The chain is built from TRBV6-5 and TRBJ2-5; TRBD2 matches at 7 bases. V lost 2 bases, J lost 4 bases, and 7 bases stayed unmatched. The CDR3 runs to 15 residues. Germline lookup yields CDR1 MNHEY and CDR2 SVGAGI. The DNA for the CDR3 is TGTGCCAGCAGTTACGCGGGGGACCTCCCAGAGACCCAGTACTTC. This translates into CASSYAGDLPETQYF.

This chain joins TRBV9 and TRBJ2-1; weak D call: TRBD1 (5 bases). The CDR3 is 13 amino acids. Germline CDR1 and CDR2: SGDLS and YYNGEE. The V gene lost 3 bases and the J gene lost 12 bases, with 16 bases spanning the gap. The DNA of the CDR3 is TGTGCCAGCAGCGCCAGGGCCGGAGATTGGCAGTTCTTC. Amino acids: CASSARAGDWQFF.

This clone has just a few counts. The chain links TRBV6-5 to TRBJ2-7, with D possibly being TRBD1 (5 bases). In germline, CDR1 is MNHEY, CDR2 SVGAGI. The CDR3 totals 14 residues. V shed 0 bases and J shed 5 bases, with 11 bases lying between them. The CDR3 DNA sequence: TGTGCCAGCAGTTACTCGGGGCATGAAGACGAGCAGTACTTC. Amino acid sequence: CASSYSGHEDEQYF.

The sample holds a few counts of this clone. V and J are TRBV9 and TRBJ1-2; D remains ambiguous. V was trimmed by 3 bases and J by 8 bases, leaving 20 bases between them. This CDR3 is 15 amino acids long. Germline V gives CDR1 SGDLS, CDR2 YYNGEE. In DNA, the CDR3 is TGTGCCAGCAGCGAAAGTACTGCAGCTTTCGGAGGCTACACCTTC. This gives the protein CASSESTAAFGGYTF.